The source of this TCR beta chain is a study of blood T cells in healthy people across ages. Broader study findings: Donor CMV infection status was unknown, possibly confounding age-related changes in expanded clonotypes. It was not possible, with unsorted PBMCs, to conclusively compare naive and antigen-experienced cells.

Trimming pared 4 bases from V and 4 bases from J, leaving 15 bases between. The CDR3 length is 15 residues. Germline V gives CDR1 MNHEY, CDR2 SMNVEV (reference sequence). A second PCR of 7 to 11 cycles used a sample-barcoded 5' primer and a J-beta primer mix. Every sample returned 2.5 million or more CDR3-containing paired-end reads. TCRdb itself ran the 5' RACE reads through MiXCR, one entry per CDR3 protein. The repertoire includes about 640,000 distinct CDR3 sequences, about 30% of them detected once, and less than 20% sits in the top ten. Researchers report isolating at least 6.5 million PBMCs per sample. A note on this clonotype: The antigen is undetermined.

The chain joins TRBV27 to TRBJ2-3; D is tentatively TRBD1 or TRBD2 (5 bases each). The sequencing sample was made of blood. The sequence derives from a woman older than 75 in good health. CDR3 sequence reads: CASSSWDVVADTQYF. The CDR3 DNA is TGTGCCAGCAGTTCTTGGGACGTTGTAGCAGATACGCAGTATTTT.